This T cell receptor (beta chain) was profiled in a study of blood T cell repertoires in COVID-19. Looking at the study overall: The United States, Italy and Spain were the sources of the acute and convalescent COVID-19 samples. PBMCs, B-cell-depleted T cells, or T cells were the source of the cDNA or gDNA that made up the material.

Per the original data handling: Estimation of nucleated cell counts was performed using reference gene primer amplification. Sequencing used immunoSEQ multiplex PCR; TCRdb keeps in-frame clones, though not all of them. V and J calls plus clone size are reproduced from that table; the DNA served to infer D and trimming. The sample comprises some 140,000 clones, over 75% of which are singletons, and more than 2% rests with the top ten. V lost 11 bases and J lost 2; bases outside the gene matches: 8. There are 13 residues in the CDR3. Germline V gene lookup returns CDR1 MNHEY and CDR2 SVGAGI. This clone was seen a few times.

This TCR derives from a man in his 70s with active COVID-19. The chain has TRBV6-5 and TRBJ2-5, with 7 bases identical to TRBD2. Input material: peripheral blood. For the CDR3, the DNA is TGTGCCGGGGCTAGCGGAGTTCAAGAGACCCAGTACTTC. Translated: CAGASGVQETQYF.